The present T cell receptor beta chain was sequenced within a study of blood T cell repertoires in COVID-19 (TCRdb year 2020). With regard to the full study: The collaborator samples originated in the United States, Italy and Spain and spanned the acute and convalescent phases of COVID-19. Where available, HLA class I and class II types were obtained from metadata supplied by the sample provider rather than from assay-based typing. The dataset comprised deeply sampled blood TCRbeta repertoires from subjects exposed to, actively infected with, or recovered from COVID-19. The repertoires were released in a freely available public database intended as a resource for research on the immune response to SARS-CoV-2. A de-identified subject ID, COVID-19 status, age in years and sex were almost always included in the sample metadata. The samples were drawn from two sources: the first 160 participants of the ongoing ImmuneRACE study, and fewer than 1,500 subjects contributed by 6 global collaborators. The material from the prospective study consisted of cDNA or gDNA derived from T cells, B-cell-depleted T cells, or PBMCs. On the study overall, not on this receptor specifically: The amount of clinical and demographic metadata varied by source and participant and was provided uncurated.

This clone was found once. Which antigen it targets is not known. Base qualities are missing; no much larger clone stands one base away. Each collaborating institution followed its own protocols to collect whole blood in K2EDTA tubes. For TCRbeta analysis, collaborators shipped samples in one of three forms: frozen whole blood, isolated PBMCs, or DNA extracted from either of those sample types. TCRbeta CDR3 regions were amplified from genomic DNA by means of the immunoSEQ Assay, a bias-controlled multiplex PCR. From the authors' description of their analysis: Within the assay, amplification of reference gene primers was used to estimate how many nucleated cells each sample contained. To quantify the absolute abundance of each unique TCRbeta CDR3 rearrangement, sequence reads were collapsed and filtered. For each sample, productive Simpson clonality was calculated by taking the square root of Simpson's diversity index across productive rearrangements. In its TCRdb copy, this immuneACCESS table keeps in-frame sequences only and misses some clones. Where compared with another copy, unresolved V genes explain less than half of these, and the others have no known cause. Clone size and the V and J calls come from that table; the DNA yielded D and trimming. This sample holds about 71,000 clones; around 83% were observed only once. Under 30% of the sample is taken by the ten largest.

The CDR3 runs 12 amino acids, cysteine and phenylalanine included. CDR3 DNA is the only sequence kept; it has 36 bases, read in frame from the first base. Looking up the germline V gene (reference sequence) yields CDR1 WNHNN and CDR2 SYGVQD. For this chain, trimming is 6 bases at the V end and 12 bases at the J end, and the number of junction bases without a gene match is 8. The TCR comes from an older man with acute or convalescent COVID-19. The chain is encoded by TRBV10-1 joined to TRBJ2-1; 7 central bases correspond to TRBD1. The sequencing input was peripheral blood. The sequenced DNA is TGCGCCAGCAGCTTCGACAGGGACGGGCAGTTCTTC. Translated, it reads CASSFDRDGQFF.